The sequence of this T cell receptor (beta chain) was determined in a study of T cell changes during pregnancy in multiple sclerosis. The CDR3 has 15 residues. Germline V gives CDR1 MDHEN, CDR2 SYDVKM. The V gene end was trimmed by 3 bases and the J gene end by 4 bases; junction bases not matched to a gene: 3. The protocol was immunoSEQ multiplex PCR, while the TCRdb copy is restricted to in-frame clones and leaves out a portion. This sample has some 120,000 clones, with approximately 96% found just once. The sequence was obtained from a female donor with multiple sclerosis, enrolled in a pregnancy study. Sample: peripheral blood, taken after pregnancy. The V gene is TRBV28, the J gene TRBJ1-2, with 12 bases aligning to TRBD1. CDR3: CASSLGGQGAYGYTF. In DNA form, the CDR3 reads TGTGCCAGCAGTTTGGGGGGACAGGGGGCCTATGGCTACACCTTC.